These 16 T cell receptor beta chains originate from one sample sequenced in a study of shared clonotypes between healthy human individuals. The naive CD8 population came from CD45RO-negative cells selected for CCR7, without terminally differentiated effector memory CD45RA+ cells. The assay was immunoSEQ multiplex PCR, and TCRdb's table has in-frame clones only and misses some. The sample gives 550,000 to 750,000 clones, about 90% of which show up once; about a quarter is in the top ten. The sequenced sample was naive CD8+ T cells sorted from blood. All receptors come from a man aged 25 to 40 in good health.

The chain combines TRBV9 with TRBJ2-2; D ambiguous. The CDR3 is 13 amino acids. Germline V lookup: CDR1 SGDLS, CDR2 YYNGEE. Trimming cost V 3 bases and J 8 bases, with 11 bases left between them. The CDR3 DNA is TGTGCCAGCAGCGCTAGACTGTTAGGGGAGCTGTTTTTT. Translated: CASSARLLGELFF. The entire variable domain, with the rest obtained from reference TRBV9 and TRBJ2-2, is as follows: DSGVTQTPKHLITATGQRVTLRCSPRSGDLSVYWYQQSLDQGLQFLIQYYNGEERAKGNILERFSAQQFPDLHSELNLSSLELGDSALYFCASSARLLGELFFGEGSRLTVL.

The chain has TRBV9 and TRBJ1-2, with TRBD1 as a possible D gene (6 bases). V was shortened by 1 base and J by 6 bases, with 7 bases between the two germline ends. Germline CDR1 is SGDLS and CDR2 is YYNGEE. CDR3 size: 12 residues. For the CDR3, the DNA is TGTGCCAGCAGCGTACAGGGGAATGGCTACACCTTC. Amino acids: CASSVQGNGYTF.

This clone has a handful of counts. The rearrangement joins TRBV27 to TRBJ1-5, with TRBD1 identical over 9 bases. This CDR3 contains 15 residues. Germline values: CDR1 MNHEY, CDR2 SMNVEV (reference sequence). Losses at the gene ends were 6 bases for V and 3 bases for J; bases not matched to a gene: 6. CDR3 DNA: TGTGCCAGCAGCTCCGGGACAGGGATCAATCAGCCCCAGCATTTT. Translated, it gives CASSSGTGINQPQHF.

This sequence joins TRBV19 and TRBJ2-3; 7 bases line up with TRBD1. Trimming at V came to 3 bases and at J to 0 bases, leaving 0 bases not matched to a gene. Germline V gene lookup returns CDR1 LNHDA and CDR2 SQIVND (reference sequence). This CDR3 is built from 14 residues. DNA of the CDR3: TGTGCCAGTAGTATGACAGGGAGCACAGATACGCAGTATTTT. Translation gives CASSMTGSTDTQYF.

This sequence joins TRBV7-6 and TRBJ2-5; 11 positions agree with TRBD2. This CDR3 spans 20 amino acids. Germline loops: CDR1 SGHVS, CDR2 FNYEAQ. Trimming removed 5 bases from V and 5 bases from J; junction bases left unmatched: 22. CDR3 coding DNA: TGTGCCAGCAGCCGTCCGAGGGGGGGCTTAGCGGGAGGGCCTCGGGAGACCCAGTACTTC. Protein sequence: CASSRPRGGLAGGPRETQYF.

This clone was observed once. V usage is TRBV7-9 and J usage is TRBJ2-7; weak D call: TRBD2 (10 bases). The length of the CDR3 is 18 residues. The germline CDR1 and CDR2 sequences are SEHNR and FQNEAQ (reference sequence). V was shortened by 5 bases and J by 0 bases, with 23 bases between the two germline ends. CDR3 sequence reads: CASSTTGGLARDSYEQYF. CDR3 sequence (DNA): TGTGCCAGCAGCACGACAGGGGGACTAGCGCGGGACTCCTACGAGCAGTACTTC.

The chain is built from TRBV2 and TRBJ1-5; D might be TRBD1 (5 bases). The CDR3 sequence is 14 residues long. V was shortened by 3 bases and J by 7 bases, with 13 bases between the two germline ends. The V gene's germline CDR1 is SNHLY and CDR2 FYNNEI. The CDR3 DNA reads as TGTGCCAGCAGTGATATGGGGGTAGAGCAGCCCCAGCATTTT. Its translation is CASSDMGVEQPQHF.

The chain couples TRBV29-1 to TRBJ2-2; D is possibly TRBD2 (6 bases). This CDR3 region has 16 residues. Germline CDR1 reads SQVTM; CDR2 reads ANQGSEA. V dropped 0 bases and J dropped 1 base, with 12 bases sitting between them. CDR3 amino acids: CSVEDRGSENTGELFF. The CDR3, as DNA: TGCAGCGTTGAAGATCGGGGGTCAGAGAACACCGGGGAGCTGTTTTTT.

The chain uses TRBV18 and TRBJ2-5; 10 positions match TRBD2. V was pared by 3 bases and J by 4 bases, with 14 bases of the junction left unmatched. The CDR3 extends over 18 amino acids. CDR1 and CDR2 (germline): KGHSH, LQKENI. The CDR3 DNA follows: TGTGCCAGCTCACCCCTTGGGGTAGCGGGAGGCCCCTCAGAGACCCAGTACTTC. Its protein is CASSPLGVAGGPSETQYF.

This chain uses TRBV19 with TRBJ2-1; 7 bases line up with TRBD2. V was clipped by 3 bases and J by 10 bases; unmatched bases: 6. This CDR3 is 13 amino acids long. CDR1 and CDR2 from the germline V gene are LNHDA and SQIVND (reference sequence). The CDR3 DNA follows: TGTGCCAGTAGTATGGTTGAGGGAGGGGAGCAGTTCTTC. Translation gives CASSMVEGGEQFF.

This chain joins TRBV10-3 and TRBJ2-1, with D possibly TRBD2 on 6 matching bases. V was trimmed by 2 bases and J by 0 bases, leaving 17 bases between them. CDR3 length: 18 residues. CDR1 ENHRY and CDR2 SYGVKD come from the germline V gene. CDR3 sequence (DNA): TGTGCCATCAGTGAGGCGGGGAGCACCAGCGCCTCCTACAATGAGCAGTTCTTC. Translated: CAISEAGSTSASYNEQFF.

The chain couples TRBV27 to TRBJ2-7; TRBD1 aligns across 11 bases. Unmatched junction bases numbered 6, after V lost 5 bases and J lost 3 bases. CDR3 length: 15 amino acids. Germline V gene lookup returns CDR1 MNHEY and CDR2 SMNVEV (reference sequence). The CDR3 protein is CASSPGTGGIYEQYF. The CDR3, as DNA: TGTGCCAGCAGTCCGGGGACAGGGGGTATCTACGAGCAGTACTTC.

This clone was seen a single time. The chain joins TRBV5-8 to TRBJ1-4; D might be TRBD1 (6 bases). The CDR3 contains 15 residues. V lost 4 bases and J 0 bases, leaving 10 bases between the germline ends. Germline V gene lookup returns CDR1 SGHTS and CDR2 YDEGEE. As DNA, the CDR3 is TGTGCCAGCAGCCCTGGACAGACAACTAATGAAAAACTGTTTTTT. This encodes CASSPGQTTNEKLFF.

The CDR3 spells CASSRVLGGRDGELFF. The CDR3 DNA reads as TGTGCCAGCAGCCGAGTCCTGGGGGGCAGGGACGGGGAGCTGTTTTTT. The chain has TRBV14 and TRBJ2-2; perhaps D is TRBD1 or TRBD2 (6 bases each). Germline values: CDR1 SGHDN, CDR2 FVKESK. The CDR3 extends over 16 amino acids. V was shortened by 4 bases and J by 7 bases, with 19 bases between the two germline ends. Full variable domain (remainder filled in from reference TRBV14 and TRBJ2-2): EAGVTQFPSHSVIEKGQTVTLRCDPISGHDNLYWYRRVMGKEIKFLLHFVKESKQDESGMPNNRFLAERTGGTYSTLKVQPAELEDSGVYFCASSRVLGGRDGELFFGEGSRLTVL.

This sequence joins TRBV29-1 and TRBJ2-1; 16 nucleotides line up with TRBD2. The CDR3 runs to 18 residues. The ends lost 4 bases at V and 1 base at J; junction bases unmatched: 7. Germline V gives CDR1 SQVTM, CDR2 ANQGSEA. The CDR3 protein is CSVVGTSGRGVSYNEQFF. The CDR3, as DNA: TGCAGCGTTGTCGGGACTAGCGGGAGGGGGGTATCCTACAATGAGCAGTTCTTC.

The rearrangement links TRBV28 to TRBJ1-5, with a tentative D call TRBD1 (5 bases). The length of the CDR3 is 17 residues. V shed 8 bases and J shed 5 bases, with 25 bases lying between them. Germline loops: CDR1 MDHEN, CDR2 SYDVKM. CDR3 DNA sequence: TGTGCCAGCTTCAACCCGTCGACAGTCCCGGTTGATCAGCCCCAGCATTTT. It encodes CASFNPSTVPVDQPQHF.